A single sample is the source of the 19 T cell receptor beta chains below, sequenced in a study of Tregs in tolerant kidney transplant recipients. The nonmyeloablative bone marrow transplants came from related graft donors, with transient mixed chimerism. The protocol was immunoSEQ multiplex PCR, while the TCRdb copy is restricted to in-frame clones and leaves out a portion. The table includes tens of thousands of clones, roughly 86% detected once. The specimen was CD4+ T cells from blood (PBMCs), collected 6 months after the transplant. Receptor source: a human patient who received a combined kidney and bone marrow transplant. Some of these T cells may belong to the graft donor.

Here the CDR3 DNA reads TGTGCCAGTAGTAGGCTCCGGACTAGCGGGGTCTACAATGAGCAGTTCTTC. Translated: CASSRLRTSGVYNEQFF. The chain has TRBV19 and TRBJ2-1, with TRBD2 matching 12 bases. Looked up from germline, CDR1 is LNHDA and CDR2 is SQIVND (reference sequence). This CDR3 region has 17 residues. Unmatched junction bases numbered 7, after V lost 4 bases and J lost 3 bases.

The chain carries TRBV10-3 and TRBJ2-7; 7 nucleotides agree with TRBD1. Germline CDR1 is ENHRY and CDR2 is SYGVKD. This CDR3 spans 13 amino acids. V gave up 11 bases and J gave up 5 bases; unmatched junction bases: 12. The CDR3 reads CAAQTGYGDEQYF. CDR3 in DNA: TGTGCCGCCCAGACAGGGTATGGGGACGAGCAGTACTTC.

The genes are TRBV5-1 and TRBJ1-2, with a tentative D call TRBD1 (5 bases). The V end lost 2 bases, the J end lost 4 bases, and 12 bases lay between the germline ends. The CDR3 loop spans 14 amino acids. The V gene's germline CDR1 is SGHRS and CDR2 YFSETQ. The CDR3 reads CASSFDSAVYGYTF. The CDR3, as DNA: TGCGCCAGCAGCTTTGACAGTGCCGTCTATGGCTACACCTTC.

The CDR3 DNA reads as TGTGCCACCAGCAGAAGGGGGCAGGAGACCCAGTACTTC. Translating gives CATSRRGQETQYF. The gene calls are TRBV15 and TRBJ2-5; 7 bases line up with TRBD1. V shed 2 bases, J shed 5 bases, and the junction held 2 bases outside the gene matches. Germline CDR1 and CDR2: LNHNV and YYDKDF (reference sequence). The CDR3 extends over 13 amino acids.

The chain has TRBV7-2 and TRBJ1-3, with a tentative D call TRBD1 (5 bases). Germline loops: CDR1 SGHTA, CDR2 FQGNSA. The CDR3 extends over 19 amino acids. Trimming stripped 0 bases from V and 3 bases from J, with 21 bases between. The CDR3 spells CASSLASGLLESSGNTIYF. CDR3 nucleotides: TGTGCCAGCAGCTTAGCGTCGGGACTGCTTGAATCTAGTGGAAACACCATATATTTT.

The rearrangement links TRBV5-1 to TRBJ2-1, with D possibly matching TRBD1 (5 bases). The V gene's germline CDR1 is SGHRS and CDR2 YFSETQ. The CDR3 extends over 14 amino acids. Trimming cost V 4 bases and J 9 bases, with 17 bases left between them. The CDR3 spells CASSSNTGVTEQFF. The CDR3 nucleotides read TGCGCCAGCAGCAGCAATACAGGAGTTACTGAGCAGTTCTTC.

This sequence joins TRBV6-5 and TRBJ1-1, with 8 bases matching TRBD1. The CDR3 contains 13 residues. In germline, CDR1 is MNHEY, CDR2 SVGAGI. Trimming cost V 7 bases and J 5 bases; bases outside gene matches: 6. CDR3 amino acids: CASTRGLVTEAFF. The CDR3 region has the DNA TGTGCCAGCACCAGGGGGCTGGTGACTGAAGCTTTCTTT.

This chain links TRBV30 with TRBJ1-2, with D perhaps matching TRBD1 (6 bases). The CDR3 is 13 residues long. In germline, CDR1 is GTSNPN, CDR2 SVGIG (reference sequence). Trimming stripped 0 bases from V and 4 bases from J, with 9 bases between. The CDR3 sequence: CAWSVQGGYGYTF. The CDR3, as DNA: TGTGCCTGGAGTGTACAGGGCGGCTATGGCTACACCTTC.

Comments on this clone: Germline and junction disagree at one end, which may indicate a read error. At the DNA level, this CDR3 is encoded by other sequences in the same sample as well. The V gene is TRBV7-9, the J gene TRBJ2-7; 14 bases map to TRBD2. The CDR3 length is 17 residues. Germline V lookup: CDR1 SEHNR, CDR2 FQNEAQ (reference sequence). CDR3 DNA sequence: TGCGCCAGCAGCTTGACTAGCGGGAGGGCTGCCTACTACGAGCAGTACTTC. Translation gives CASSLTSGRAAYYEQYF.

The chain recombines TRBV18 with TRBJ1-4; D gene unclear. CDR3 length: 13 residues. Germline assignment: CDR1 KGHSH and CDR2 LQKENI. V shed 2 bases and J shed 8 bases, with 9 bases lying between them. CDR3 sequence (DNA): TGTGCCAGCTCACCAGGACTTGGGGAAAAACTGTTTTTT. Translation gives CASSPGLGEKLFF.

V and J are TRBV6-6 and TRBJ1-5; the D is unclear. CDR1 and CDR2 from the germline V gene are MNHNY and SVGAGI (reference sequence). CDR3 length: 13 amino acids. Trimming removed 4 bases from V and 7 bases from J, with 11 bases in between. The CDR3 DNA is TGTGCCAGCAGTTTCGGGTCCGCCCAGCCCCAGCATTTT. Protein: CASSFGSAQPQHF.

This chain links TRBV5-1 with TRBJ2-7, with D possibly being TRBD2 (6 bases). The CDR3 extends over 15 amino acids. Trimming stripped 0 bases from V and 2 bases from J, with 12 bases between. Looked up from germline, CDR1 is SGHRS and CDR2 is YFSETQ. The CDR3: CASSLEVGGTYEQYF. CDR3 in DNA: TGCGCCAGCAGCTTGGAGGTGGGAGGAACCTACGAGCAGTACTTC.

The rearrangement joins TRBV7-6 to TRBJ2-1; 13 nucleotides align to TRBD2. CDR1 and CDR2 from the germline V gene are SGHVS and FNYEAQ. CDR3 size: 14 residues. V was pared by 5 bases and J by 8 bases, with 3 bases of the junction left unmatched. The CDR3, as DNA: TGTGCCAGCAGCGGGGGACTAGCGGGATATGAGCAGTTCTTC. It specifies CASSGGLAGYEQFF.

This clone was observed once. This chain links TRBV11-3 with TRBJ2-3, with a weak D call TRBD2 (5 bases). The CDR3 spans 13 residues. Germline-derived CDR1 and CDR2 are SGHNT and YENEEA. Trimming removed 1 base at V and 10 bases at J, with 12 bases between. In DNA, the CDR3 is TGTGCCAGCAGCTTAGGTACGGGGAAGGCGCAGTATTTT. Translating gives CASSLGTGKAQYF.

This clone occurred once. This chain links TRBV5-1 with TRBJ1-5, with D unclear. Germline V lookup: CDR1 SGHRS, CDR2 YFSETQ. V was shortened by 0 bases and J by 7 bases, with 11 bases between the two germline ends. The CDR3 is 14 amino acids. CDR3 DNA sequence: TGCGCCAGCAGCTTGGATGGCTTCACGCAGCCCCAGCATTTT. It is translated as CASSLDGFTQPQHF. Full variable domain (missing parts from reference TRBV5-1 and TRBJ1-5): KAGVTQTPRYLIKTRGQQVTLSCSPISGHRSVSWYQQTPGQGLQFLFEYFSETQRNKGNFPGRFSGRQFSNSRSEMNVSTLELGDSALYLCASSLDGFTQPQHFGDGTRLSIL.

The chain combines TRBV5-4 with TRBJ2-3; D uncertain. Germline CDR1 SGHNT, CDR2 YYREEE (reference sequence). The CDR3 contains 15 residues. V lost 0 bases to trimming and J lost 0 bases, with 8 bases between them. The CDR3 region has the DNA TGTGCCAGCAGCTTGGACCCTATTAGCACAGATACGCAGTATTTT. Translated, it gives CASSLDPISTDTQYF.

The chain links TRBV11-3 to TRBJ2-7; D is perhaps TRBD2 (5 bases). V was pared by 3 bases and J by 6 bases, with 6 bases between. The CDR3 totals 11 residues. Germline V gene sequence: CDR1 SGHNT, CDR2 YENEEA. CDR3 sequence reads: CASSFGGEQYF. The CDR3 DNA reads TGTGCCAGCAGCTTCGGAGGCGAGCAGTACTTC.

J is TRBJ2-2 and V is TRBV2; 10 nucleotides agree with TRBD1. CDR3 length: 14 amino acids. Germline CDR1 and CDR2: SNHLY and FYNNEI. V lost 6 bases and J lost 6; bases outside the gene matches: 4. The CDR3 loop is CASSRDRGPGELFF. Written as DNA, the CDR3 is TGTGCCAGCAGCCGGGACAGGGGACCCGGGGAGCTGTTTTTT.

CDR3 amino acids: CASSLDEWDRGGYGYTF. For the CDR3, the DNA is TGTGCCAGCAGCTTGGACGAGTGGGACAGGGGGGGCTATGGCTACACCTTC. The V gene is TRBV5-6, the J gene TRBJ1-2; the match to TRBD1 covers 11 bases. The CDR3 spans 17 residues. After removal of 0 bases from V and 4 bases from J, the junction contained 8 bases not matched to a gene. Germline V gene data show CDR1 as SGHDT and CDR2 as YYEEEE. Supplemented by reference TRBV5-6 and TRBJ1-2, the full variable domain reads DAGVTQSPTHLIKTRGQQVTLRCSPKSGHDTVSWYQQALGQGPQFIFQYYEEEERQRGNFPDRFSGHQFPNYSSELNVNALLLGDSALYLCASSLDEWDRGGYGYTFGSGTRLTVV.